The clone carrying this T cell receptor beta chain was seen more than once but under ten times. Its cognate antigen is unknown. The sample comes from a study of tumor and adjacent non-tumor tissue in lung cancer. Study overall: The patients, approximately 9 men and roughly 5 women, were roughly 30 to 80 with stage I to III disease.

This sample's RNA came from whole unsorted tissue. The germline V gene encodes CDR1 SGHKS and CDR2 YYEKEE (reference sequence). Between the trimmed V and J ends, which lost 0 bases and 9 bases, there was a span of 10 bases. The CDR3 runs to 13 residues. The study's findings and limits: Top 100 clones took a larger repertoire share in normal lung. Compared with tumor, normal lung showed significantly lower TCR diversity. Higher tumor TCR diversity was associated with shorter survival.

TCRbeta libraries were built with three rounds of nested PCR, modified from ARM-PCR. TCRdb redid the calling of the multiplex PCR reads with MiXCR, one entry per CDR3 protein. The table includes some 200,000 distinct CDR3 sequences, 71% detected once. The chain combines TRBV5-5 with TRBJ2-1; D is unclear. The source material was lung tumor tissue. The sequence came from a man aged 55 to 70 with non-small cell lung cancer. This CDR3 is CASSLALPLEQFF. As DNA, the CDR3 is TGTGCCAGCAGCTTGGCGCTCCCTCTTGAGCAGTTCTTC.